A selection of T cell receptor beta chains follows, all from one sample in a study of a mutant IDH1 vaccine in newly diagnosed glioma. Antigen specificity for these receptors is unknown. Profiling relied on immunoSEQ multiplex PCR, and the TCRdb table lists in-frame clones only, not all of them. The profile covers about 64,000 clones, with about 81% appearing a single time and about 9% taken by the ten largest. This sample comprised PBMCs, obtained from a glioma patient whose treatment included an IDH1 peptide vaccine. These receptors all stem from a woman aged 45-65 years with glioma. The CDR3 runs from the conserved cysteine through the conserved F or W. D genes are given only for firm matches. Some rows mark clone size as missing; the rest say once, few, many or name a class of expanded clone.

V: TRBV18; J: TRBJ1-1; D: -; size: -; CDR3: CATLVRGGEAFF; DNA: TGTGCCACCCTGGTCAGGGGCGGTGAAGCTTTCTTT
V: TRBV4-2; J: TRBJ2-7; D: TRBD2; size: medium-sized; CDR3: CASSQEGAGGAYEQYF; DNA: TGTGCCAGCAGCCAAGAAGGAGCGGGGGGTGCCTACGAGCAGTACTTC
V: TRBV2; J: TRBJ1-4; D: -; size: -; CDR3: CASSDWTGLNEKLFF; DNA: TGTGCCAGCAGTGATTGGACGGGCCTGAATGAAAAACTGTTTTTT
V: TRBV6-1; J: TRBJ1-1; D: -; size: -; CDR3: CASSEAGGNTEAFF; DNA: TGTGCCAGCAGTGAAGCGGGGGGGAACACTGAAGCTTTCTTT
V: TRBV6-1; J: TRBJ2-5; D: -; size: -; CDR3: CASSQGGKRETQYF; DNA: TGTGCCAGCAGCCAGGGGGGGAAGAGAGAGACCCAGTACTTC
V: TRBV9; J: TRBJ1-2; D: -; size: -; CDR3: CASSPRQALSRYTF; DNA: TGTGCCAGCAGCCCTCGACAGGCCTTAAGCCGCTACACCTTC
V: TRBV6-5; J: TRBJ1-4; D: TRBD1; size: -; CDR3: CASSPQTGGGEKLFF; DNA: TGTGCCAGCAGTCCTCAGACAGGGGGCGGTGAAAAACTGTTTTTT
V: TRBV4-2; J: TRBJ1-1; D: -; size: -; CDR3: CASSQPHDMYTEAFF; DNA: TGTGCCAGCAGCCAACCCCATGACATGTACACTGAAGCTTTCTTT
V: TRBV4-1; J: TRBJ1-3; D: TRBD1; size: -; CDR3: CASSPAGGTGPRGNSGNTIYF; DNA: TGCGCCAGCAGCCCTGCGGGAGGGACAGGGCCTCGTGGGAACTCTGGAAACACCATATATTTT
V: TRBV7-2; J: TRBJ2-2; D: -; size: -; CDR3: CASSYFTNTGELFF; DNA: TGTGCCAGCAGCTACTTCACAAACACCGGGGAGCTGTTTTTT
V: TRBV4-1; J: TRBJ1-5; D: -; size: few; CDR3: CASSLHRELLQPQHF; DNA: TGCGCCAGCAGCCTCCATCGGGAGTTACTTCAGCCCCAGCATTTT
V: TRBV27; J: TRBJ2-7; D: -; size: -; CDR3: CASSLSPGRPYSYEQYF; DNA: TGTGCCAGCAGTTTATCCCCGGGGAGACCTTACTCCTACGAGCAGTACTTC
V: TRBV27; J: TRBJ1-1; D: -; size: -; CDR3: CASRRWQANTEAFF; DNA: TGTGCCAGCAGGAGGTGGCAGGCTAACACTGAAGCTTTCTTT
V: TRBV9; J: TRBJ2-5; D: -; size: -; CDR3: CASSASGGLQETQYF; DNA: TGTGCCAGCAGCGCCTCGGGGGGCCTCCAAGAGACCCAGTACTTC
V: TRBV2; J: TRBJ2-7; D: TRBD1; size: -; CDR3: CARRGQGGSYEQYF; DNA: TGTGCCAGGAGGGGACAGGGTGGGTCCTACGAGCAGTACTTC
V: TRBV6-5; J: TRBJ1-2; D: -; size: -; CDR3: CASSYSDRGANGYTF; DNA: TGTGCCAGCAGTTACTCGGACCGGGGGGCTAATGGCTACACCTTC
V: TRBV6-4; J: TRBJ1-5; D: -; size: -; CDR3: CASSDGVGNQPQHF; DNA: TGTGCCAGCAGTGACGGGGTTGGCAATCAGCCCCAGCATTTT
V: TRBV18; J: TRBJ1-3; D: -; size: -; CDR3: CASSPGTGHSGNTIYF; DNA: TGTGCCAGCTCACCAGGGACGGGTCACTCTGGAAACACCATATATTTT
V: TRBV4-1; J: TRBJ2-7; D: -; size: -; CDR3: CASSHRTGTYEQYF; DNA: TGCGCCAGCAGCCACCGAACAGGGACCTACGAGCAGTACTTC
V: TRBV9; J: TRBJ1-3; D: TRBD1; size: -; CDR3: CASSEGPGGGGNTIYF; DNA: TGTGCCAGCAGCGAGGGACCAGGGGGCGGTGGAAACACCATATATTTT
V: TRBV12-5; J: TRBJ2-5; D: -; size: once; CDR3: CASGYQETQYF; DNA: TGTGCTAGTGGTTACCAAGAGACCCAGTACTTC
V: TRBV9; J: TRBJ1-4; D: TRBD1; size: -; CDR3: CASSFTGEFNEKLFF; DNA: TGTGCCAGCAGCTTCACAGGGGAGTTTAATGAAAAACTGTTTTTT
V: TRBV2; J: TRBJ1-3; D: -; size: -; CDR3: CASSDVSSSGNTIYF; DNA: TGTGCCAGCAGTGATGTCTCGAGCTCTGGAAACACCATATATTTT
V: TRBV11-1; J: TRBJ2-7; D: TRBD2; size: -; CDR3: CASSLRDYPYHEQYF; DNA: TGTGCCAGCAGCCTCCGGGACTACCCCTACCACGAGCAGTACTTC
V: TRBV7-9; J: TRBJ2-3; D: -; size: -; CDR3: CASSPEVGTQYF; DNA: TGTGCCAGCAGCCCCGAAGTTGGTACGCAGTATTTT
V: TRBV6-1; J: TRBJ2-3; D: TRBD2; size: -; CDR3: CASSAGLAGRTDTQYF; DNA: TGTGCCAGCAGTGCGGGACTAGCGGGGAGAACAGATACGCAGTATTTT
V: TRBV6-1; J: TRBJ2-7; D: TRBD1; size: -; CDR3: CASSVRQGISYEQYF; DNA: TGTGCCAGCAGTGTACGACAGGGGATCTCCTACGAGCAGTACTTC
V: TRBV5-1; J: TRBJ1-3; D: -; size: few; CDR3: CASSVAIPGNTIYF; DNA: TGCGCCAGCAGCGTAGCAATTCCTGGAAACACCATATATTTT
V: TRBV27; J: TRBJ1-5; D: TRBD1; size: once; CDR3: CASSLTGGNQPQHF; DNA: TGTGCCAGCAGTTTAACAGGGGGCAATCAGCCCCAGCATTTT
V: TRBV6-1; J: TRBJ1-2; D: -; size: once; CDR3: CASSEQGWAYGYTF; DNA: TGTGCCAGCAGTGAGCAGGGTTGGGCATATGGCTACACCTTC
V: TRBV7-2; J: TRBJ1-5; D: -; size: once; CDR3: CASSLGSGYGQPQHF; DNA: TGTGCCAGCAGCTTAGGGTCAGGGTACGGACAGCCCCAGCATTTT
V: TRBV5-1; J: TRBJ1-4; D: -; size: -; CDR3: CASSTQGALNEKLFF; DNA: TGCGCCAGCAGCACTCAGGGAGCCCTTAATGAAAAACTGTTTTTT
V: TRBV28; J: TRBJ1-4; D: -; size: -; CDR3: CASSPTGTTNEKLFF; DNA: TGTGCCAGCAGTCCGACTGGTACAACTAATGAAAAACTGTTTTTT
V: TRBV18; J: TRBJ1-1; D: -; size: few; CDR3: CASSPGGHTEAFF; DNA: TGTGCCAGCTCACCAGGGGGCCACACTGAAGCTTTCTTT
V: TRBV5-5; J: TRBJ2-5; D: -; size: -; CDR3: CASSLGAVHQETQYF; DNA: TGTGCCAGCAGCCTGGGGGCGGTCCATCAAGAGACCCAGTACTTC